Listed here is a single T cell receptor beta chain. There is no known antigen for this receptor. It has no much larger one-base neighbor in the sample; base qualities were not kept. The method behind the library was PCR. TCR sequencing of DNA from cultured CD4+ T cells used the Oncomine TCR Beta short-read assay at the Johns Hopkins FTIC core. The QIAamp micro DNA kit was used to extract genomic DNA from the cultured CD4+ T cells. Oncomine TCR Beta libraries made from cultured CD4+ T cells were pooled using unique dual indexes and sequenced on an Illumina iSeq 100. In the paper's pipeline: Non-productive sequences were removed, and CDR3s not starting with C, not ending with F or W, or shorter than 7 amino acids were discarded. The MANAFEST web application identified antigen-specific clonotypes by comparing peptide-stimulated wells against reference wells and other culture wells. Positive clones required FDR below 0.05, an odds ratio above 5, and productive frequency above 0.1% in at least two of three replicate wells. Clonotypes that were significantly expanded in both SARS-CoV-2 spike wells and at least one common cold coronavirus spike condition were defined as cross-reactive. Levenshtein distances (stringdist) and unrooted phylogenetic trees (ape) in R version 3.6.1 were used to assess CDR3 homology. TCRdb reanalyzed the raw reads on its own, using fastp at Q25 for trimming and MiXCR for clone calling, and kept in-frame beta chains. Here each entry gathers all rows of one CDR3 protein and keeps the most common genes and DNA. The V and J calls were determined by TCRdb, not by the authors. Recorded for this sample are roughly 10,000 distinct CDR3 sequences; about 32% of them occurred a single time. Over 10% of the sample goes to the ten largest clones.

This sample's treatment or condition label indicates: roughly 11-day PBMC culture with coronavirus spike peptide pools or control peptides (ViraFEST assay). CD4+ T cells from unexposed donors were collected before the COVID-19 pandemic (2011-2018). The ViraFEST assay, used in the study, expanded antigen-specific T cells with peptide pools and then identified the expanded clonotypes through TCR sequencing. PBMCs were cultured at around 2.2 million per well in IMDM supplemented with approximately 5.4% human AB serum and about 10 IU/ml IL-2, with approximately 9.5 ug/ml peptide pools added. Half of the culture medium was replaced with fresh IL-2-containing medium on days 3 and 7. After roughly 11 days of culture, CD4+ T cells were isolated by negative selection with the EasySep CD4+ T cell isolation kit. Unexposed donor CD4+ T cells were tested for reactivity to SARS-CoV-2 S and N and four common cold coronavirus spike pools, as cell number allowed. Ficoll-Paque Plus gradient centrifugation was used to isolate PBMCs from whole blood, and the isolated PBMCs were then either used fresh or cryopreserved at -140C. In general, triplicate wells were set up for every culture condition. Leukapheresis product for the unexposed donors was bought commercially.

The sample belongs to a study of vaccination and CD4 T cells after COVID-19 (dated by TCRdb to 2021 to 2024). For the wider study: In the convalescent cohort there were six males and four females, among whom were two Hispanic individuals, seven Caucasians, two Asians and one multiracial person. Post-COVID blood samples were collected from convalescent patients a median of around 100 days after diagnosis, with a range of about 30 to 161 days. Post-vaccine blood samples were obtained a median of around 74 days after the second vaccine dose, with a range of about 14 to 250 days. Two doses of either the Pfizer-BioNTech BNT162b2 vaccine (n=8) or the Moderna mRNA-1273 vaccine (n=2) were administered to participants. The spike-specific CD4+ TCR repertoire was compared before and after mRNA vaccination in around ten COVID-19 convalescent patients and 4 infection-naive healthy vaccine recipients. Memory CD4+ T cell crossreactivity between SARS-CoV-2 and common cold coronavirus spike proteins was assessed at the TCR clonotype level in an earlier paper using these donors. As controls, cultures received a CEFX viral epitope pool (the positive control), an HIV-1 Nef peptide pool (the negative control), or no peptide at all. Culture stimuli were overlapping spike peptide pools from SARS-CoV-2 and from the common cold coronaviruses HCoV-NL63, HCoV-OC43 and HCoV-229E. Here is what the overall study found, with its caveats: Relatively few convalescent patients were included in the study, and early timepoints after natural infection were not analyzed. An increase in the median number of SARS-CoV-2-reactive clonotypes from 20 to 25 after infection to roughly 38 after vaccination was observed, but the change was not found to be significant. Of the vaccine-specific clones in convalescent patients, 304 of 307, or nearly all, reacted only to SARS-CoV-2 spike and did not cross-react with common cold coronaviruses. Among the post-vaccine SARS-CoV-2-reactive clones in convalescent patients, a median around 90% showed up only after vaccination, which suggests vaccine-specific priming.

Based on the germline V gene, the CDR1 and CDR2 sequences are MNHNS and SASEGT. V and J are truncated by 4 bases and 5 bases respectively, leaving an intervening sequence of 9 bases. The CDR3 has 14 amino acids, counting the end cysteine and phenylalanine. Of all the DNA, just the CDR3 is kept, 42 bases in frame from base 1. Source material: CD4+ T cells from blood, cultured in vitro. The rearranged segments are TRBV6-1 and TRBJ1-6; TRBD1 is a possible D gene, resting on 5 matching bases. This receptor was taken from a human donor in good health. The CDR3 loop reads CASSAGTNNSPLHF. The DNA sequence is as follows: TGTGCCAGCAGTGCGGGGACCAATAATTCACCCCTCCACTTT.